The next 15 T cell receptor beta chains were all read from a single sample in a study of beta chain features in type 1 diabetes. Study results and caveats: TCRB CDR3 length was moderately but significantly reduced in all four CD4+ subsets of Type 1 diabetes patients.

All of the isolated RNA was reverse transcribed, so expressed TCRB transcripts were sequenced. Sequenced by immunoSEQ multiplex PCR; TCRdb stores in-frame clones only, minus some. The repertoire holds 300,000 or so clones, approximately 13% seen once, with roughly 0.015% in the top ten. Their antigens remain unidentified. Specimen: naive CD4+ T cells from blood. These receptors were taken from a woman aged 18-29 years with type 1 diabetes.

The table lists this clone with a few counts. This rearrangement joins TRBV7-3 to TRBJ2-1; TRBD2 aligns across 10 bases. Germline CDR1 is SGHTA and CDR2 is FQGTGA. CDR3 size: 16 residues. J was trimmed by 4 bases and V by 5 bases; bases with no gene match: 8. Here the CDR3 reads CASSGEGLADYNEQFF. The CDR3 region has the DNA TGTGCCAGCAGCGGCGAAGGACTAGCGGATTACAATGAGCAGTTCTTC.

This clone was recorded a few times. The rearrangement links TRBV15 to TRBJ1-1, with D perhaps TRBD1 (6 bases). This CDR3 is built from 14 residues. Per the germline V gene, CDR1 is LNHNV and CDR2 is YYDKDF (reference sequence). Trimming left V 0 bases short and J 8 bases short, with 13 bases between. The CDR3 DNA reads TGTGCCACCAGCAGAGATGGGCCGACAGGCGAAGCTTTCTTT. It specifies CATSRDGPTGEAFF.

The sample holds a few counts of this clone. The chain carries TRBV19 and TRBJ2-2, with 8 bases that match TRBD1. Germline assignment: CDR1 LNHDA and CDR2 SQIVND (reference sequence). The CDR3 is 17 residues long. Germline trimming cut 3 bases from V and 3 bases from J; bases unmatched to any gene: 9. CDR3 nucleotides: TGTGCCAGTAGTATTGGCCCAGGGGGCGGTTACACCGGGGAGCTGTTTTTT. Translated, it gives CASSIGPGGGYTGELFF.

V gene TRBV7-9 combines with J gene TRBJ1-5, with D maybe TRBD1 (5 bases). Trimming removed 1 base from V and 5 bases from J, with 9 bases in between. Per germline, CDR1 SEHNR and CDR2 FQNEAQ (reference sequence). CDR3 size: 14 residues. The CDR3 here is CASSLVGRDQPQHF. The CDR3 nucleotides read TGTGCCAGCAGCTTAGTAGGCAGGGATCAGCCCCAGCATTTT.

J is TRBJ2-7 and V is TRBV7-9; D ambiguous. The CDR3 covers 11 residues. Trimming left V 0 bases short and J 7 bases short, with 4 bases between. Germline CDR1 and CDR2: SEHNR and FQNEAQ (reference sequence). The CDR3 protein is CASSLALEQYV. CDR3 DNA: TGTGCCAGCAGCTTAGCGCTAGAGCAGTACGTC.

This clone appeared a few times. The chain recombines TRBV18 with TRBJ2-7; 7 bases match TRBD1. There are 15 residues in the CDR3. The germline V gene encodes CDR1 KGHSH and CDR2 LQKENI. With 4 bases clipped from V and 3 bases from J, the junction kept 9 bases outside the gene matches. The CDR3 here is CASSRIAGTVYEQYV. CDR3 bases: TGTGCCAGCTCACGAATAGCCGGGACAGTCTACGAGCAGTACGTC.

The chain joins TRBV28 to TRBJ1-1; D unresolved. The germline CDR1 and CDR2 sequences are MDHEN and SYDVKM. This CDR3 has 14 amino acids. V shed 5 bases and J shed 1 base, with 11 bases lying between them. The CDR3 DNA is TGTGCCAGCAGTGGAGGGAGTGGGAACACTGAAGCTTTCTTT. Translation gives CASSGGSGNTEAFF.

This clone came up a few times. J is TRBJ2-5 and V is TRBV5-1; 13 bases are shared with TRBD2. The trim removed 2 bases at V and 2 bases at J, leaving 6 bases unmatched. Germline V gene sequence: CDR1 SGHRS, CDR2 YFSETQ. The CDR3 totals 17 residues. CDR3 loop: CASSLPGTSGVQETQYF. CDR3 nucleotides: TGCGCCAGCAGCTTACCCGGGACTAGCGGGGTACAAGAGACCCAGTACTTC.

A few counts support this clone. This chain joins TRBV10-3 and TRBJ1-2; D remains unclear. V lost 2 bases to trimming and J lost 5 bases, with 9 bases between them. This CDR3 has 13 residues. CDR1 is ENHRY, CDR2 SYGVKD, per germline. The CDR3 spells CAISEEGPYGYTF. The DNA for the CDR3 is TGTGCCATCAGTGAGGAGGGTCCGTATGGCTACACCTTC.

The V call is TRBV11-2, the J call TRBJ1-2; weak D call: TRBD1 (5 bases). The length of the CDR3 is 12 residues. CDR1 and CDR2 (germline): SGHAT, FQNNGV. Trimming stripped 6 bases from V and 8 bases from J, with 13 bases between. The DNA for the CDR3 is TGTGCCAGCAGTCCAGGGCTGCGGGGCTACACCTTC. Amino acid sequence: CASSPGLRGYTF.

The rearrangement links TRBV5-1 to TRBJ2-5, with a tentative D call TRBD2 (6 bases). V lost 3 bases and J 3 bases, leaving 12 bases between the germline ends. The germline V gene encodes CDR1 SGHRS and CDR2 YFSETQ. CDR3 length equals 14 residues. CDR3 sequence: CASSSLTGEETQYF. The CDR3 DNA reads as TGCGCCAGCAGCTCTCTGACGGGAGAAGAGACCCAGTACTTC.

The V gene is TRBV2, the J gene TRBJ2-2, with 7 bases matching TRBD1. The V segment lost 9 bases and the J segment 0 bases; nucleotides outside the gene matches: 4. The CDR3 runs 14 residues. The V gene's germline CDR1 is SNHLY and CDR2 FYNNEI. CDR3 in DNA: TGTGCCAGATCCGGGACAGCGAACACCGGGGAGCTGTTTTTT. Amino acid sequence: CARSGTANTGELFF.

The chain joins TRBV7-9 to TRBJ2-1, with D maybe TRBD2 (5 bases). The CDR3 totals 12 residues. V shed 2 bases and J shed 8 bases, with 7 bases lying between them. The germline gives CDR1 SEHNR, CDR2 FQNEAQ (reference sequence). For the CDR3, the DNA is TGTGCCAGCAGCTTACGTAGCGATGAGCAGTTCTTC. Its protein product is CASSLRSDEQFF.

The V gene is TRBV7-2, the J gene TRBJ1-5; 11 nucleotides agree with TRBD1. Germline values: CDR1 SGHTA, CDR2 FQGNSA. Trimming removed 5 bases from V and 2 bases from J; junction bases left unmatched: 2. The CDR3 totals 15 residues. The CDR3: CASSQGQGGNQPQHF. CDR3 coding DNA: TGTGCCAGCAGCCAGGGACAGGGGGGCAATCAGCCCCAGCATTTT.

This chain connects TRBV19 to TRBJ1-2; TRBD1 agrees at 7 bases. V shed 9 bases, J shed 5 bases, and the junction held 6 bases outside the gene matches. CDR3 length equals 12 residues. The germline V gene has CDR1 LNHDA and CDR2 SQIVND (reference sequence). The CDR3 DNA follows: TGTGCCAGCAAGCGACAGGGATATGGCTACACCTTC. Its translation: CASKRQGYGYTF.